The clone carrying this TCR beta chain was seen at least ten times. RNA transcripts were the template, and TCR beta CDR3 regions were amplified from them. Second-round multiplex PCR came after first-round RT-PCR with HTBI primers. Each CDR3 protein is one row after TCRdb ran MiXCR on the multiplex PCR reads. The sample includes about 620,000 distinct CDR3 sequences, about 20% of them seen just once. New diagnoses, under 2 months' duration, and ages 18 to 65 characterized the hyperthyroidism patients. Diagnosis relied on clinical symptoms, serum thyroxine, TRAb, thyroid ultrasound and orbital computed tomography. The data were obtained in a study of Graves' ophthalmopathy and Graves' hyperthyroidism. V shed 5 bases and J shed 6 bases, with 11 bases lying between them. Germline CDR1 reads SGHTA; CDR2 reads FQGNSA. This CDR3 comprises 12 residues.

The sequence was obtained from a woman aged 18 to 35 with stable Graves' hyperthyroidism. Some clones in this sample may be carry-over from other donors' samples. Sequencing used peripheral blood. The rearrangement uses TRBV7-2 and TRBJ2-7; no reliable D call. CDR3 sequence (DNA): TGTGCCAGCAGCCAACTGGCCGGCGAGCAGTACTTC. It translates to CASSQLAGEQYF.